This TCR beta chain came from a study of OX40 agonist ivuxolimab in advanced cancers. The wider study: At doses from 0.01 to 10 mg/kg, patients were given intravenous ivuxolimab every 2 weeks. At 65% to 85% male, the cohort had a mean age of about 60 years, ranging from about 20 to 90. Prior checkpoint blockade (anti-PD-1, anti-PD-L1 or anti-CTLA-4) was permitted; approximately 44% had it.

At baseline, cycle 4 day 1, and cycle 7 day 1, blood was sampled. The length of the CDR3 is 13 residues. Trimming took 3 bases from V and 4 from J, leaving 12 bases between them. Germline CDR1 reads GTSNPN; CDR2 reads SVGIG (reference sequence). Only a few counts were recorded for this clone. The assay was immunoSEQ multiplex PCR, and TCRdb's table has in-frame clones only and misses some. The table shows tens of thousands of clones, with over 80% occurring only once. This receptor was identified in an adult with an advanced solid tumor such as melanoma, head and neck, liver or kidney cancer. The sample here was CD4+ or CD8+ T cells sorted from blood, taken in a trial of the OX40 agonist ivuxolimab. The chain couples TRBV30 to TRBJ1-1; tentatively, D is TRBD1 (6 bases). The CDR3 coding sequence is TGTGCCTGGAGCAGCAGGGGCCCCACTGAAGCTTTCTTT. Amino acids: CAWSSRGPTEAFF.